The present T cell receptor beta chain was sequenced within a study of T cells in Graves' hyperthyroidism and ophthalmopathy. Diagnoses rested on clinical symptoms, serum thyroxine and TRAb, thyroid ultrasound and orbital computed tomography. Study results and caveats: Ophthalmopathy could be told apart from stable hyperthyroidism with a 13 V-J model. Most expanded thyroid clonotypes above 0.001 recurred in blood.

As for this clonotype: Its antigen is as yet unknown.

RNA transcripts served as the template for amplifying TCR beta CDR3 regions. HTBI primers were the set used in a first-round RT-PCR of the TCR CDR3. TCRdb passed the multiplex PCR reads through MiXCR, listing each CDR3 protein once. This sample yields hundreds of thousands of distinct CDR3 sequences, of which roughly 15% are seen a single time; over 3.5% belongs to the top ten. Looked up from germline, CDR1 is MDHEN and CDR2 is SYDVKM. V was clipped by 1 base and J by 5 bases, with 14 bases between them. The CDR3 spans 15 residues. V is TRBV28 and J is TRBJ2-5; D call uncertain. This sequence was found in a woman in her forties with Graves' ophthalmopathy. Sequencing used blood. The CDR3: CASSLYVQMGETQYF. CDR3 nucleotide sequence: TGTGCCAGCAGTTTATACGTCCAGATGGGGGAGACCCAGTACTTC.